The 32 T cell receptor beta chains reported below all come from one sample, sequenced in a study of blood T cell repertoires in COVID-19. Clones were sequenced by immunoSEQ multiplex PCR, and TCRdb holds only the in-frame ones, with some missing. The data contain 150,000 or so clones, approximately 88% of them seen just once; the ten biggest clones take up roughly 5%. Sequenced sample: PBMCs or T cells enriched from blood (not recorded which). The receptor set was obtained from a man between 70 and 80 years old who had been exposed to COVID-19.

The chain joins TRBV19 to TRBJ2-3; 9 bases are shared with TRBD1. V shed 5 bases, J shed 0 bases, and the junction held 6 bases outside the gene matches. The V gene's germline CDR1 is LNHDA and CDR2 SQIVND (reference sequence). This CDR3 has 16 residues. This chain's CDR3 is CASSPRGQGSTDTQYF. In nucleotides, the CDR3 is TGTGCCAGTAGTCCACGAGGACAGGGGAGCACAGATACGCAGTATTTT.

The chain uses TRBV2 and TRBJ2-1; 10 nucleotides align to TRBD1. The V gene end was trimmed by 6 bases and the J gene end by 8 bases; junction bases not matched to a gene: 10. CDR3 length: 15 amino acids. Per the germline V gene, CDR1 is SNHLY and CDR2 is FYNNEI. CDR3 protein: CASSADRGRFDEQFF. The DNA for the CDR3 is TGTGCCAGCAGCGCTGACAGGGGGCGTTTCGATGAGCAGTTCTTC. Looking up the rest from reference TRBV2 and TRBJ2-1 gives the full variable domain: EPEVTQTPSHQVTQMGQEVILRCVPISNHLYFYWYRQILGQKVEFLVSFYNNEISEKSEIFDDQFSVERPDGSNFTLKIRSTKLEDSAMYFCASSADRGRFDEQFFGPGTRLTVL.

V and J are TRBV7-6 and TRBJ1-2; D not resolved. Germline V CDR1 and CDR2: SGHVS, FNYEAQ. The CDR3 consists of 15 residues. V lost 2 bases, J lost 0 bases, and 10 bases lay in between. The CDR3 loop reads CASSLNEATNYGYTF. The CDR3, as DNA: TGTGCCAGCAGCTTAAATGAGGCTACTAACTATGGCTACACCTTC.

The chain couples TRBV28 to TRBJ2-5; D perhaps matches TRBD2 (6 bases). The CDR3 covers 13 residues. In germline, CDR1 is MDHEN, CDR2 SYDVKM. V lost 6 bases and J 13 bases, leaving 21 bases between the germline ends. CDR3 region: CASRPGASDILYF. In DNA, the CDR3 is TGTGCCAGCAGACCCGGGGCTAGCGACATTCTGTACTTC. The whole variable domain, remainder taken from reference TRBV28 and TRBJ2-5, is DVKVTQSSRYLVKRTGEKVFLECVQDMDHENMFWYRQDPGLGLRLIYFSYDVKMKEKGDIPEGYSVSREKKERFSLILESASTNQTSMYLCASRPGASDILYFGPGTRLLVL.

The rearrangement joins TRBV7-8 to TRBJ1-5, with D possibly TRBD1 on 5 matching bases. Germline CDR1 reads SGHVS; CDR2 reads FQNEAQ. This CDR3 region has 16 residues. Between the trimmed V and J ends, which lost 2 bases and 5 bases, there was a span of 16 bases. The CDR3, as DNA: TGTGCCAGCAGCTTATTAGGGCTAGGGGTCGATCAGCCCCAGCATTTT. It codes for CASSLLGLGVDQPQHF.

The chain combines TRBV27 with TRBJ2-3; 9 bases match TRBD2. The V gene's germline CDR1 is MNHEY and CDR2 SMNVEV (reference sequence). V dropped 9 bases and J dropped 2; count of bases not matched to a gene: 12. The CDR3 contains 16 residues. DNA of the CDR3: TGTGCCAGTAGCCTAGCGGGGCCTTTTGACACAGATACGCAGTATTTT. Its protein is CASSLAGPFDTDTQYF.

This chain joins TRBV18 and TRBJ2-5; the match to TRBD1 covers 10 bases. This CDR3 comprises 15 residues. The V and J ends lost 5 bases and 2 bases, in that order; junction bases with no gene match: 5. Germline V gene lookup returns CDR1 KGHSH and CDR2 LQKENI. Written as DNA, the CDR3 is TGTGCCAGCTCAAAGGACAGGGGGACGCAAGAGACCCAGTACTTC. It is translated as CASSKDRGTQETQYF.

The V and J genes are TRBV5-1 and TRBJ2-7; 7 positions agree with TRBD2. The germline V gene encodes CDR1 SGHRS and CDR2 YFSETQ. This CDR3 region has 13 residues. The junction had 6 bases not matched to a gene; V was cut back by 7 bases and J by 2 bases. In DNA, the CDR3 is TGCGCCAGCGCGGGACTAAATACCTACGAGCAGTACTTC. The encoded protein is CASAGLNTYEQYF.

The rearrangement links TRBV27 to TRBJ1-5, with D maybe TRBD1 (5 bases). V lost 5 bases, J lost 3 bases, and 11 bases lay in between. Germline V gives CDR1 MNHEY, CDR2 SMNVEV (reference sequence). The CDR3 runs 14 residues. In nucleotides, the CDR3 is TGTGCCAGCAGTCCGGGACTGCTCAATCAGCCCCAGCATTTT. This encodes CASSPGLLNQPQHF.

The V and J genes are TRBV19 and TRBJ2-2; D gene ambiguous. The germline CDR1 and CDR2 sequences are LNHDA and SQIVND (reference sequence). This CDR3 region has 17 residues. The ends were cut back, 3 bases at V and 2 bases at J, with 16 bases in the middle. The CDR3 reads CASSITGRLGNTGELFF. The CDR3 DNA follows: TGTGCCAGTAGTATTACCGGCAGGTTGGGTAACACCGGGGAGCTGTTTTTT.

This clone occurred once. V gene TRBV2 combines with J gene TRBJ2-5; D is perhaps TRBD1 (6 bases). V was cut by 5 bases and J by 1 base, with 14 bases left in between. CDR3 length equals 15 residues. From germline, CDR1 is SNHLY and CDR2 FYNNEI. The CDR3 nucleotides are TGTGCCAGCAGTCCCCGACAGGCCCTCCAAGAGACCCAGTACTTC. It yields the protein CASSPRQALQETQYF.

The rearrangement joins TRBV27 to TRBJ2-6; D unclear. The CDR3 consists of 13 residues. The V end was cut by 6 bases, the J end by 3 bases, with 6 bases between. Germline CDR1 is MNHEY and CDR2 is SMNVEV (reference sequence). CDR3 region: CASRIYGANVLTF. The CDR3 DNA reads as TGTGCCAGCAGAATTTATGGGGCCAACGTCCTGACTTTC.

The chain joins TRBV18 to TRBJ1-1, with D unresolved. Trimming shortened V by 3 bases and J by 0 bases, and 11 bases separated the two germline ends. CDR1 KGHSH and CDR2 LQKENI come from the germline V gene. The CDR3 totals 15 residues. For the CDR3, the DNA is TGTGCCAGCTCACCGCCCGGGAACTTGAACACTGAAGCTTTCTTT. Translated, it gives CASSPPGNLNTEAFF.

This clone was counted only a few times. This sequence joins TRBV13 and TRBJ1-4, with D possibly TRBD1 on 6 matching bases. This CDR3 contains 16 residues. The germline CDR1 and CDR2 sequences are PRHDT and FYEKMQ (reference sequence). Trimming removed 5 bases from V and 1 base from J, with 14 bases in between. The CDR3 DNA sequence: TGTGCCAGCAGCGAGTGGGGGCGAGGAACTAATGAAAAACTGTTTTTT. Its translation is CASSEWGRGTNEKLFF.

The chain carries TRBV18 and TRBJ1-2; 11 nucleotides agree with TRBD1. Germline assignment: CDR1 KGHSH and CDR2 LQKENI. V trimming: 1 base; J trimming: 7 bases; junction bases outside the gene matches: 11. The CDR3 is made up of 17 amino acids. The CDR3 coding sequence is TGTGCCAGCTCACCACAGGAGGCCGGACAGGGGGCAGGTGGCTACACCTTC. Its translation: CASSPQEAGQGAGGYTF.

The chain has TRBV5-5 and TRBJ2-5; TRBD2 is a possible D gene (6 bases). The CDR3 spans 13 residues. Germline loops: CDR1 SGHKS, CDR2 YYEKEE (reference sequence). The V gene lost 6 bases and the J gene lost 5 bases, with 14 bases spanning the gap. The CDR3 sequence: CASNPGAGETQYF. CDR3 bases: TGTGCCAGCAACCCCGGGGCGGGGGAGACCCAGTACTTC. The full variable domain, rest sourced from reference TRBV5-5 and TRBJ2-5, is DAGVTQSPTHLIKTRGQQVTLRCSPISGHKSVSWYQQVLGQGPQFIFQYYEKEERGRGNFPDRFSARQFPNYSSELNVNALLLGDSALYLCASNPGAGETQYFGPGTRLLVL.

This chain joins TRBV5-1 and TRBJ1-2; TRBD1 is a possible D gene (5 bases). This CDR3 spans 15 amino acids. Germline CDR1 is SGHRS and CDR2 is YFSETQ. The V and J ends lost 1 base and 4 bases respectively, with 14 bases between them. CDR3 sequence (DNA): TGCGCCAGCAGCTTGTCCCAGGGTCCCAGCTATGGCTACACCTTC. This gives the protein CASSLSQGPSYGYTF.

In this sample, this clone turned up once. The rearrangement joins TRBV11-3 to TRBJ2-3; 7 positions agree with TRBD1. Germline assignment: CDR1 SGHNT and CDR2 YENEEA. The CDR3 is 16 residues long. The V segment lost 5 bases and the J segment 1 base; nucleotides outside the gene matches: 9. CDR3 sequence (DNA): TGTGCCAGCAGCGGCAGGACAGGCTTGGGCACAGATACGCAGTATTTT. It codes for CASSGRTGLGTDTQYF.

The V and J genes are TRBV5-6 and TRBJ2-7, with D tentatively TRBD1 (6 bases). The CDR3 has 13 amino acids. The ends were cut back, 3 bases at V and 6 bases at J, with 13 bases in the middle. In germline, CDR1 is SGHDT, CDR2 YYEEEE. The CDR3 DNA reads as TGTGCCAGCAGCTCAATCAGGGGCTCCGAGCAGTACTTC. Its protein is CASSSIRGSEQYF.

This clone was detected a few times. The rearrangement joins TRBV23-1 to TRBJ2-7; TRBD2 is a possible D gene (5 bases). TRBV23-1 is an open reading frame whose function is uncertain. The CDR3 totals 14 residues. V gave up 0 bases and J gave up 6 bases, with 12 bases separating them. The DNA of the CDR3 is TGCGCCAGCAGTCAATCGGAGAGGAGCGGCGAGCAGTACTTC. As protein: CASSQSERSGEQYF.

The chain has TRBV6-5 and TRBJ2-2; D gene ambiguous. V dropped 0 bases and J dropped 5 bases, with 13 bases sitting between them. The CDR3 has 16 residues. The germline gives CDR1 MNHEY, CDR2 SVGAGI. CDR3 sequence: CASSYSHDSVTGELFF. As DNA, the CDR3 is TGTGCCAGCAGTTACTCCCACGACTCGGTGACCGGGGAGCTGTTTTTT.

J is TRBJ1-5 and V is TRBV15; D uncertain. The CDR3 has 15 residues. Per the germline V gene, CDR1 is LNHNV and CDR2 is YYDKDF (reference sequence). The V end lost 1 base, the J end lost 4 bases, and 11 bases lay between the germline ends. This CDR3 reads CATSRVPGFNQPQHF. The CDR3 DNA sequence: TGTGCCACCAGCAGAGTGCCAGGATTTAATCAGCCCCAGCATTTT.

V gene TRBV19 combines with J gene TRBJ2-2, with 8 bases matching TRBD2. J lost 6 bases, V lost 4 bases, and 7 bases had no gene match. The CDR3 totals 15 residues. Germline assignment: CDR1 LNHDA and CDR2 SQIVND (reference sequence). This chain's CDR3 is CASSTTGLGAGELFF. CDR3 nucleotide sequence: TGTGCCAGTAGTACCACGGGACTAGGGGCCGGGGAGCTGTTTTTT.

This chain uses TRBV9 with TRBJ1-2, with 7 bases fitting TRBD1. Trimming at V came to 1 base and at J to 8 bases, leaving 11 bases not matched to a gene. The CDR3 consists of 15 residues. Germline values: CDR1 SGDLS, CDR2 YYNGEE. DNA for the CDR3: TGTGCCAGCAGCGTATTCGACAGGGAGAATGGCGGCTACACCTTC. Translated: CASSVFDRENGGYTF.

This clone was counted only a few times. J is TRBJ1-1 and V is TRBV4-3; 7 bases align to TRBD1. J gave up 0 bases and V 0 bases, and 1 base lay outside the gene matches. This CDR3 spans 15 amino acids. CDR1 is LGHNA and CDR2 is YSLEER in the germline V gene. This CDR3 is CASSQEGGLNTEAFF. DNA for the CDR3: TGCGCCAGCAGCCAAGAAGGGGGCCTGAACACTGAAGCTTTCTTT.

The J gene is TRBJ2-7, the V gene TRBV6-5; D gene uncertain. This CDR3 has 13 amino acids. Germline V gene data show CDR1 as MNHEY and CDR2 as SVGAGI. V lost 0 bases and J lost 7, with 10 bases in between. The chain's CDR3 is CASSYSSVREQYF. DNA of the CDR3: TGTGCCAGCAGTTACTCGTCTGTGCGAGAGCAGTACTTC.

The rearrangement joins TRBV5-1 to TRBJ2-7, with D maybe TRBD1 (5 bases). This CDR3 has 12 residues. Germline V CDR1 and CDR2: SGHRS, YFSETQ. V shed 7 bases and J shed 5 bases, with 13 bases lying between them. The CDR3 DNA sequence: TGCGCCAGCGGTCACAGGATCGACGAGCAGTACTTC. Protein sequence: CASGHRIDEQYF.

The chain is built from TRBV4-3 and TRBJ1-1; 8 bases are shared with TRBD1. V lost 4 bases to trimming and J lost 1 base; unmatched junction nucleotides: 5. The CDR3 is 15 amino acids. In germline, CDR1 is LGHNA, CDR2 YSLEER. The chain's CDR3 is CASSREGTGNTEAFF. In DNA, the CDR3 is TGCGCCAGCAGCCGAGAGGGGACAGGGAACACTGAAGCTTTCTTT.

The rearrangement uses TRBV12-5 and TRBJ1-1; D not resolved. This CDR3 has 12 residues. Germline CDR1 LGHNT, CDR2 FRNRAP. V lost 6 bases and J 5 bases, leaving 10 bases between the germline ends. This chain's CDR3 is CASGLSETEAFF. CDR3 DNA: TGTGCTAGTGGACTATCGGAGACTGAAGCTTTCTTT.

The chain employs TRBV19 and TRBJ2-7; a weak D match, TRBD2 (5 bases). The length of the CDR3 is 13 residues. CDR1 LNHDA and CDR2 SQIVND come from the germline V gene (reference sequence). V was cut by 8 bases and J by 3 bases, with 14 bases left in between. CDR3 nucleotides: TGTGCCAGTGGCCTCCGAGGGCTCTACGAGCAGTACTTC. It encodes CASGLRGLYEQYF.

The chain employs TRBV19 and TRBJ2-4; D possibly corresponds to TRBD1 (5 bases). V was shortened by 5 bases and J by 5 bases, with 10 bases between the two germline ends. From germline, CDR1 is LNHDA and CDR2 SQIVND (reference sequence). The CDR3 runs to 13 residues. CDR3 nucleotide sequence: TGTGCCAGTAGTCGAGGACACCAAAACATTCAGTACTTC. Protein product: CASSRGHQNIQYF.

This chain connects TRBV19 to TRBJ1-5; 9 nucleotides match TRBD1. This CDR3 is 18 amino acids long. Germline V CDR1 and CDR2: LNHDA, SQIVND (reference sequence). V was pared by 9 bases and J by 2 bases, with 17 bases of the junction left unmatched. The CDR3 DNA reads TGTGCCAGAGAGGCGGGGACAGGGATGAGAGAAGGCAATCAGCCCCAGCATTTT. It codes for CAREAGTGMREGNQPQHF.